The rows below give T cell receptor beta chains drawn from one sample of a study of blood T cell repertoires in COVID-19. The data were produced by immunoSEQ multiplex PCR, yet TCRdb's version contains in-frame clones alone and is incomplete. This repertoire shows over 25,000 clones, 77% found once; its top ten account for over 12%. The specimen sequenced was peripheral blood. Receptors were obtained from a man older than 75 with active or convalescent COVID-19. Each CDR3 is given with its conserved first and last residue. D genes are given only for firm matches. Where a row states a size, it is once, few, many or the class of an expanded clone; other rows omit it.

J: TRBJ1-5
size: -
D: -
V: TRBV21-1
CDR3: CASSKGEAGNQPQHF
DNA: TGTGCCAGCAGCAAAGGGGAGGCGGGCAATCAGCCCCAGCATTTT

J: TRBJ1-5
size: -
D: TRBD1
V: TRBV7-2
CDR3: CASSAVTGDSNQPQHF
DNA: TGTGCCAGCAGCGCCGTAACAGGGGATAGCAATCAGCCCCAGCATTTT

J: TRBJ1-1
size: -
D: -
V: TRBV7-9
CDR3: CASSSSLSDSYTEAFF
DNA: TGTGCCAGCAGCAGCAGCTTAAGCGACAGCTACACTGAAGCTTTCTTT

J: TRBJ2-3
size: -
D: -
V: TRBV28
CDR3: CASRTGLSTDTQYF
DNA: TGTGCCAGCAGGACGGGACTTAGCACAGATACGCAGTATTTT

J: TRBJ1-4
size: -
D: -
V: TRBV18
CDR3: CASSPSREKLFF
DNA: TGTGCCAGCTCACCATCTAGGGAAAAACTGTTTTTT

J: TRBJ2-1
size: -
D: -
V: TRBV5-6
CDR3: CASSTGFGRSYNEQFF
DNA: TGTGCCAGCAGCACGGGGTTCGGGCGCTCCTACAATGAGCAGTTCTTC

J: TRBJ1-1
size: -
D: -
V: TRBV24-1
CDR3: CATSDLRTVLVGGTEAFF
DNA: TGTGCCACCAGTGATCTGCGGACCGTCCTTGTGGGAGGCACTGAAGCTTTCTTT

J: TRBJ2-3
size: -
D: -
V: TRBV7-6
CDR3: CASSLERPRDTRTDTQYF
DNA: TGTGCCAGCAGCTTAGAGCGACCCCGGGACACGCGCACAGATACGCAGTATTTT

J: TRBJ2-1
size: few
D: TRBD1
V: TRBV6-2/TRBV6-3
CDR3: CASSYSDRVRNEQFF
DNA: TGTGCCAGCAGTTACTCGGACAGGGTAAGGAATGAGCAGTTCTTC

J: TRBJ2-1
size: -
D: TRBD2
V: TRBV5-4
CDR3: CASSPPAGEQFF
DNA: TGTGCCAGCAGCCCCCCAGCGGGAGAGCAGTTCTTC

J: TRBJ2-4
size: -
D: -
V: TRBV11-2
CDR3: CASSSRFRGGHIQYF
DNA: TGTGCCAGCAGCTCCCGGTTCAGGGGAGGGCACATTCAGTACTTC

J: TRBJ1-1
size: -
D: -
V: TRBV11-3
CDR3: CASSLETPVILGMNTEAFF
DNA: TGTGCCAGCAGCTTAGAGACACCGGTAATCTTAGGAATGAACACTGAAGCTTTCTTT

J: TRBJ2-5
size: once
D: -
V: TRBV19
CDR3: CATHRVRGRETQYF
DNA: TGTGCCACCCACAGGGTTCGCGGGAGAGAGACCCAGTACTTC

J: TRBJ2-1
size: -
D: TRBD2
V: TRBV6-2/TRBV6-3
CDR3: CASSKRGPYNEQFF
DNA: TGTGCCAGCAGTAAGCGGGGGCCCTACAATGAGCAGTTCTTC

J: TRBJ1-5
size: -
D: TRBD1
V: TRBV7-9
CDR3: CASSPNGGTDNQPQHF
DNA: TGTGCCAGCAGCCCCAACGGCGGGACAGACAATCAGCCCCAGCATTTT

J: TRBJ1-2
size: -
D: TRBD1
V: TRBV7-8
CDR3: CASSLDRDSYGYTF
DNA: TGTGCCAGCAGCTTAGACAGGGACAGCTATGGCTACACCTTC

J: TRBJ1-1
size: medium-sized
D: -
V: TRBV29-1
CDR3: CSAARGSEAFF
DNA: TGCAGCGCCGCAAGGGGGTCTGAAGCTTTCTTT

J: TRBJ2-2
size: -
D: -
V: TRBV5-6
CDR3: CASSWALQDGELFF
DNA: TGTGCCAGCAGCTGGGCCCTCCAGGACGGGGAGCTGTTTTTT

J: TRBJ2-1
size: few
D: TRBD2
V: TRBV4-1
CDR3: CASSLLAGVGEQFF
DNA: TGCGCCAGCAGCCTACTAGCGGGAGTAGGTGAGCAGTTCTTC

J: TRBJ2-7
size: once
D: TRBD2
V: TRBV5-6
CDR3: CASSSKASGRYSEQYF
DNA: TGTGCCAGCAGCTCGAAGGCTAGCGGGAGATATTCCGAGCAGTACTTC

J: TRBJ1-2
size: -
D: -
V: TRBV7-9
CDR3: CASRQNRDGYTF
DNA: TGTGCCAGCAGACAAAACAGGGATGGCTACACCTTC

J: TRBJ2-5
size: -
D: TRBD2
V: TRBV19
CDR3: CASSILAGGETQYF
DNA: TGTGCCAGTAGCATCCTAGCGGGAGGAGAGACCCAGTACTTC

J: TRBJ1-3
size: -
D: -
V: TRBV7-9
CDR3: CASSTNRDPGNTIYF
DNA: TGTGCCAGCAGCACCAACAGGGATCCAGGAAACACCATATATTTT

J: TRBJ2-7
size: -
D: TRBD2
V: TRBV14
CDR3: CASSGRTRSYEQYF
DNA: TGTGCCAGCAGCGGACGGACTAGAAGCTACGAGCAGTACTTC

J: TRBJ1-2
size: -
D: TRBD1
V: TRBV7-2
CDR3: CASSVRQGNGYTF
DNA: TGTGCCAGCAGCGTAAGACAGGGAAATGGCTACACCTTC

J: TRBJ1-2
size: -
D: -
V: TRBV28
CDR3: CASSFLGLRDYGYTF
DNA: TGTGCCAGCAGTTTCTTGGGCCTGAGGGACTATGGCTACACCTTC

J: TRBJ1-5
size: -
D: TRBD1
V: TRBV28
CDR3: CASSSLFGTGAVNQPQHF
DNA: TGTGCCAGCAGCTCCCTTTTTGGGACAGGGGCGGTCAATCAGCCCCAGCATTTT

J: TRBJ2-7
size: once
D: -
V: TRBV10-3
CDR3: CATGRGDSLYEQYF
DNA: TGTGCCACAGGGAGGGGGGACTCTCTCTACGAGCAGTACTTC

J: TRBJ2-7
size: -
D: -
V: TRBV28
CDR3: CASSPRTGVGKREGHREQYF
DNA: TGTGCCAGCAGCCCTCGGACAGGGGTTGGAAAGCGGGAGGGCCATCGAGAGCAGTACTTC

J: TRBJ2-3
size: few
D: -
V: TRBV9
CDR3: CASSAITDTQYF
DNA: TGTGCCAGCAGCGCCATCACAGATACGCAGTATTTT

J: TRBJ2-7
size: few
D: -
V: TRBV28
CDR3: CASSSTGYEQYF
DNA: TGTGCCAGCAGTTCCACAGGGTACGAGCAGTACTTC

J: TRBJ1-1
size: -
D: -
V: TRBV27
CDR3: CASSSRGGIYGSEAFF
DNA: TGTGCCAGCAGTTCGCGCGGGGGGATTTACGGGTCTGAAGCTTTCTTT

J: TRBJ2-5
size: -
D: TRBD1
V: TRBV4-1
CDR3: CASSPRTGTRQETQYF
DNA: TGCGCCAGCAGCCCCCGGACAGGGACTCGCCAAGAGACCCAGTACTTC

J: TRBJ2-7
size: -
D: TRBD1
V: TRBV29-1
CDR3: CSVLGQSYEQYF
DNA: TGCAGCGTGCTGGGACAGTCCTACGAGCAGTACTTC

J: TRBJ1-1
size: few
D: -
V: TRBV11-2
CDR3: CASSRRAALNTEAFF
DNA: TGTGCCAGCAGCCGACGAGCGGCATTGAACACTGAAGCTTTCTTT

J: TRBJ2-7
size: medium-sized
D: -
V: TRBV11-2
CDR3: CASSLRQSSYEQYF
DNA: TGTGCCAGCAGCTTAAGACAGAGCTCCTACGAGCAGTACTTC

J: TRBJ2-3
size: few
D: -
V: TRBV9
CDR3: CASSVEGRTTPNTQYF
DNA: TGTGCCAGCAGCGTAGAGGGGAGGACTACCCCTAATACGCAGTATTTT

J: TRBJ1-4
size: once
D: -
V: TRBV11-2
CDR3: CASSLTGSNEKLFF
DNA: TGTGCCAGCAGCTTAACAGGGTCTAATGAAAAACTGTTTTTT

J: TRBJ1-3
size: -
D: -
V: TRBV7-2
CDR3: CASSLRQGRGNTIYF
DNA: TGTGCCAGCAGCTTACGGCAGGGGCGTGGAAACACCATATATTTT

J: TRBJ1-5
size: -
D: TRBD1
V: TRBV19
CDR3: CASSTGTGDNQPQHF
DNA: TGTGCCAGTAGTACAGGGACAGGGGACAATCAGCCCCAGCATTTT

J: TRBJ2-7
size: -
D: -
V: TRBV27
CDR3: CASSLSTGTIIYEQYF
DNA: TGTGCCAGCAGTTTAAGCACCGGGACAATTATCTACGAGCAGTACTTC

J: TRBJ1-2
size: medium-sized
D: -
V: TRBV4-3
CDR3: CASSQGRSPLYGYTF
DNA: TGCGCCAGCAGCCAAGGAAGGAGTCCTCTATATGGCTACACCTTC

J: TRBJ2-7
size: -
D: -
V: TRBV7-9
CDR3: CASSFLVGYEQYF
DNA: TGTGCCAGCAGCTTCCTAGTGGGCTACGAGCAGTACTTC

J: TRBJ1-5
size: -
D: -
V: TRBV2
CDR3: CASSPRERGNQPQHF
DNA: TGTGCCAGCAGTCCCCGGGAAAGGGGCAATCAGCCCCAGCATTTT

J: TRBJ1-2
size: once
D: -
V: TRBV7-2
CDR3: CASSLDVGRSYGYTF
DNA: TGTGCCAGCAGCTTAGATGTGGGTAGGAGTTATGGCTACACCTTC